This T cell receptor beta chain derives from a study of response to subunit inactivated influenza vaccine. The CDR3 is made up of 14 amino acids. V lost 3 bases, J lost 3 bases, and 12 bases lay in between. Looked up from germline, CDR1 is DFQATT and CDR2 is SNEGSKA (reference sequence). TCRdb reanalysed the RT-PCR reads using MiXCR and keeps one entry per CDR3 protein. The sample holds some 850,000 distinct CDR3 sequences, approximately 18% seen once. The sequencing here drew on PBMCs from blood, taken roughly 5 days after vaccination. The sequence was collected from a man between 45 and 60 years old who received an inactivated influenza vaccine. The chain carries TRBV20-1 and TRBJ1-3; D is undetermined. The CDR3 protein is CSASAGTGGNTIYF. The CDR3, as DNA: TGCAGTGCTAGTGCGGGTACTGGTGGAAACACCATATATTTT.